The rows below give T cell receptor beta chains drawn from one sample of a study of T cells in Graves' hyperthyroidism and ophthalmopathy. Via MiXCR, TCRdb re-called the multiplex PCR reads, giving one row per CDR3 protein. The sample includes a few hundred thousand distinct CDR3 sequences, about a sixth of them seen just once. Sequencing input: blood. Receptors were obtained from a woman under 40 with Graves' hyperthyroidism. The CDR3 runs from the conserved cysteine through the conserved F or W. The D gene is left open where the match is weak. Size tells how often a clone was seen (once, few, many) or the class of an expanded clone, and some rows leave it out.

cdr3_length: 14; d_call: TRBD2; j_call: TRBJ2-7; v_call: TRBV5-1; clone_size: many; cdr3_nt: TGCGCCAGCAGCGTGACTAGCGTCGGCTACGAGCAGTACTTC; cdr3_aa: CASSVTSVGYEQYF
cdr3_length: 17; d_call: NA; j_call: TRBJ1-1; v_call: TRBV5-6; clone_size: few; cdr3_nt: TGTGCCAGCAGCTTGGTTAGTATGGGACTAATGAACACTGAAGCTTTCTTT; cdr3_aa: CASSLVSMGLMNTEAFF
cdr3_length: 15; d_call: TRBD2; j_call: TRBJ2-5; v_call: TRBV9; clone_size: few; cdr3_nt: TGTGCCAGCAGCCCCACGTCTAGCGGGAGGGAGACCCAGTACTTC; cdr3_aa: CASSPTSSGRETQYF
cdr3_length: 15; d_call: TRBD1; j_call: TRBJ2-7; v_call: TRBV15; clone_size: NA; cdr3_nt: TGTGCCACCAGCAGAGCCCCAGGGGGCGGGTCCGAGCAGTACTTC; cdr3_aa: CATSRAPGGGSEQYF
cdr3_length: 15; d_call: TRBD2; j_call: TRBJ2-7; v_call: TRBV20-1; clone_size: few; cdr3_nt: TGCAGTGCTAGCCCTTTGCTAGCGGGAGAGGGCGAGCAGTACTTC; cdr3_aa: CSASPLLAGEGEQYF
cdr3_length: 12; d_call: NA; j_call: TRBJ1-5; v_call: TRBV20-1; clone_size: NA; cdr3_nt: TGCAGTGCAGGGGCAAGGCTTTTGGCCCAGCATTTT; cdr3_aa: CSAGARLLAQHF
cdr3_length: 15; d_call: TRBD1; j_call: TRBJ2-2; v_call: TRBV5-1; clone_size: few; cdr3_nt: TGCGCCAGCAGCGGGCAGACAGGGGGTACCGGGGAGCTGTTTTTT; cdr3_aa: CASSGQTGGTGELFF
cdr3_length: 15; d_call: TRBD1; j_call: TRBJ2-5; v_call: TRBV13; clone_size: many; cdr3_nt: TGTGCCAGCAGCTTACCGGGACAGGGAGAAGAGACCCAGTACTTC; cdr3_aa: CASSLPGQGEETQYF
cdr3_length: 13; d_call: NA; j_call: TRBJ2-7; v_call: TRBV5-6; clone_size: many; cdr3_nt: TGTGCCAGCAGCCTCACAGAAGTGGGCGAGCAGTACTTC; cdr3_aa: CASSLTEVGEQYF
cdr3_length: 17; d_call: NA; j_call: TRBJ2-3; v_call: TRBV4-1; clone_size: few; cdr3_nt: TGCGCCAGCAGCCTGGGTTATCAGCGACCGACGTCGGATACGCAGTATTTT; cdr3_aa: CASSLGYQRPTSDTQYF
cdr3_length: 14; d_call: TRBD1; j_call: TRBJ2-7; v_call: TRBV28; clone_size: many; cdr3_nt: TGTGCCAGCATCATAAATCAGGGGGCCTACGAGCAGTACTTC; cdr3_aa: CASIINQGAYEQYF
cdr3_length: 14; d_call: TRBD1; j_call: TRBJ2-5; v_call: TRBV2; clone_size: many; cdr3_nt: TGTGCCAGCAGTTTAGGACAGGGAAAAGAGACCCAGTACTTC; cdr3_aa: CASSLGQGKETQYF
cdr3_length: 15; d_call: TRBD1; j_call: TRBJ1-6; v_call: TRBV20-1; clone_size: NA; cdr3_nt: TGCAGTGCTCGAGACGGGGTGCAGGGGGGTTCACCCCTCCACTTT; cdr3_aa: CSARDGVQGGSPLHF
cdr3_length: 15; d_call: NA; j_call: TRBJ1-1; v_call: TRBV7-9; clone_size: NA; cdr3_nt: TGTGCCAGCAGCTTACTTGGGGGTAAGGCCACTGAAGCTTTCTTT; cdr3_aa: CASSLLGGKATEAFF
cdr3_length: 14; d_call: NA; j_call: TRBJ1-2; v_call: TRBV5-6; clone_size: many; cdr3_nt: TGTGCCAGCAGCTTGGTGCAGGGCGCGTATGGCTACACCTTC; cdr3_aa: CASSLVQGAYGYTF
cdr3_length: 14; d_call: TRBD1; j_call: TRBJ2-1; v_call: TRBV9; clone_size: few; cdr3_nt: TGTGCCAGCAGCGTAAGGACAGGGGCGGGTGAGCAGTTCTTC; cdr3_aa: CASSVRTGAGEQFF
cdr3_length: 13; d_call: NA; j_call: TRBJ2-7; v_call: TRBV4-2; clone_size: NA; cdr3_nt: TGTGCCAGCAGCCCGGGACTCCTCGGGGAGCAGTACTTC; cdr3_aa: CASSPGLLGEQYF
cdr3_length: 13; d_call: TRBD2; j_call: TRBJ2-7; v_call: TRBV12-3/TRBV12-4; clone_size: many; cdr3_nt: TGTGCCAGCAGCCGTAGACTAGCGGGCGCGCAGTACTTC; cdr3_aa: CASSRRLAGAQYF
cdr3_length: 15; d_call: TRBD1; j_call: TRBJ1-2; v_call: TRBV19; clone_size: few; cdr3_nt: TGTGCCAGTAGCCCGGACAGGGGACCCTCGGGCGGCTACACCTTC; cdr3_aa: CASSPDRGPSGGYTF
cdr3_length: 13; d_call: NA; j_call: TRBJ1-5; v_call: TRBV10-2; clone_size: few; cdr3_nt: TGCGCCAGCAGTGAGAGGGAGGATCAGCCCCAGCATTTT; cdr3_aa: CASSEREDQPQHF
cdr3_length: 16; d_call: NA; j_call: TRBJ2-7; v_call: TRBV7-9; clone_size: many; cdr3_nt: TGTGCCAGCGAACCGATCTTTGGCGGGACGGACTACGAGCAGTACTTC; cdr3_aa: CASEPIFGGTDYEQYF
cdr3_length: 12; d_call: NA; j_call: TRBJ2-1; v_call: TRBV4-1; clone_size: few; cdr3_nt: TGCGCCAGTTTCAGCTCCTACAATGAGCAGTTCTTC; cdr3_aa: CASFSSYNEQFF
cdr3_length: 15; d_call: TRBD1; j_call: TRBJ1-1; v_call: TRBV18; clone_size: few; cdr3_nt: TGTGCCAGCTCGCGGGACAGGGGGCTGGACACTGAAGCTTTCTTT; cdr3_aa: CASSRDRGLDTEAFF
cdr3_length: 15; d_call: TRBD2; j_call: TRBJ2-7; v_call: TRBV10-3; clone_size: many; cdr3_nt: TGTGCCATCAGTGAGATAGCGGGAGGGCAGGGCGAGCAGTACTTC; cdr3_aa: CAISEIAGGQGEQYF
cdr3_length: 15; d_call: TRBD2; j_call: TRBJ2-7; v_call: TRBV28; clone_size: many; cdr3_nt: TGTGCCAGCATGATCTCAGCGGGAGGGCACTACGAGCAGTACTTC; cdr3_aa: CASMISAGGHYEQYF
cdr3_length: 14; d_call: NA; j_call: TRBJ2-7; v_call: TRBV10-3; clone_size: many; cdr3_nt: TGTGCCATCAGGCAATCAGAGCCCTCCTACGAGCAGTACTTC; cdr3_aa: CAIRQSEPSYEQYF
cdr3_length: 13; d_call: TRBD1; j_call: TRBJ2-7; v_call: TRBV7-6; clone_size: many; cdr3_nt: TGTGCCAGCAGCGCGGACAGGTTTTTCGAGCAGTACTTC; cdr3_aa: CASSADRFFEQYF
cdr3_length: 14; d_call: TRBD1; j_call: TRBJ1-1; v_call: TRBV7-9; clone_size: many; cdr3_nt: TGTGCCAGCAGCACTACAGGGGTTAACACTGAAGCTTTCTTT; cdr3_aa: CASSTTGVNTEAFF